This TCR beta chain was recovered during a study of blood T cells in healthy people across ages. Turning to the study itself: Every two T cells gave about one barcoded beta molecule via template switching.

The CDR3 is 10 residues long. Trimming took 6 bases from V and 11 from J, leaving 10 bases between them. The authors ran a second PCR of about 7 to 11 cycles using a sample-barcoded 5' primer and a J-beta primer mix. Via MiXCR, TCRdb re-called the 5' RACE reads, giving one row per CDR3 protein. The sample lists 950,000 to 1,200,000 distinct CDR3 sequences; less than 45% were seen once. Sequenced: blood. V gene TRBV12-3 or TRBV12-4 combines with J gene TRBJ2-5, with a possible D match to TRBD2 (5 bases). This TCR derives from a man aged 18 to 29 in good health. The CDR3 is CASRGSEQYF. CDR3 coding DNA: TGTGCCAGCAGAGGGAGTGAGCAGTACTTC.